Below are 29 T cell receptor beta chains sequenced from a single sample in a study of Ad26.COV2.S vaccination and SARS-CoV-2 variants. Treatment of the sample: roughly 18 received Ad26.COV2.S at low or high dose, single or two shots; five or six received placebo; per-sample allocation not given. The samples were gathered on day 63 after the first injection of vaccine or placebo. Repertoires were generated with immunoSEQ multiplex PCR, while TCRdb's copy carries only in-frame clones and drops some. The sample lists about 400,000 clones, over 75% occurring once. The sample was peripheral blood, taken in a trial of Ad26.COV2.S vaccine versus placebo. The origin of the receptors is a person between 18 and 65 years old who received the Ad26.COV2.S COVID-19 vaccine or a placebo.

This clone was observed once. CDR3: CASSLVDSGDTIYF. In DNA form, the CDR3 reads TGTGCCAGCAGCTTGGTAGACTCAGGGGACACCATATATTTT. V is TRBV11-2 and J is TRBJ1-3, with D possibly being TRBD1 (6 bases). The germline CDR1 and CDR2 sequences are SGHAT and FQNNGV. The length of the CDR3 is 14 residues. V lost 3 bases to trimming and J lost 8 bases, with 14 bases between them.

The chain has TRBV9 and TRBJ1-2; 11 positions agree with TRBD1. V dropped 3 bases and J dropped 7; count of bases not matched to a gene: 5. The CDR3 extends over 14 amino acids. Germline loops: CDR1 SGDLS, CDR2 YYNGEE. The CDR3 sequence: CASSAGQGASGYTF. CDR3 bases: TGTGCCAGCAGCGCCGGACAGGGGGCCAGTGGCTACACCTTC.

Comments on this clone: One end of the junction is discordant with germline, which a read error may explain. The chain employs TRBV12-3 or TRBV12-4 and TRBJ2-1; D is unclear. The length of the CDR3 is 11 residues. The CDR3 sequence: CASSFKTDRVF. In DNA form, the CDR3 reads TGTGCCAGCAGTTTTAAAACGGACCGGGTCTTC.

The chain links TRBV25-1 to TRBJ2-7; D ambiguous. Germline CDR1 reads MGHDK; CDR2 reads SYGVNS. V lost 5 bases and J lost 2, with 10 bases in between. The CDR3 totals 13 residues. The CDR3 bases are TGTGCCAGCAGTTGGGGTACCCCCTACGAGCAGTACTTC. Its translation is CASSWGTPYEQYF.

This clone was counted a single time. The chain recombines TRBV6-1 with TRBJ2-7, with TRBD2 matching 9 bases. This CDR3 comprises 15 residues. V was clipped by 3 bases and J by 2 bases; unmatched bases: 5. Germline loops: CDR1 MNHNS, CDR2 SASEGT. CDR3 protein: CASSEKASGAYEQYF. DNA of the CDR3: TGTGCCAGCAGTGAGAAGGCTAGCGGGGCCTACGAGCAGTACTTC.

The chain joins TRBV6-5 to TRBJ2-1; TRBD1 matches 11 bases. This CDR3 is built from 15 residues. The J segment lost 4 bases and the V segment lost 4 bases, leaving 3 bases of the junction unmatched. Germline-derived CDR1 and CDR2 are MNHEY and SVGAGI. CDR3: CASSFGTGGYNEQFF. CDR3 DNA: TGTGCCAGCAGTTTCGGGACAGGGGGGTACAATGAGCAGTTCTTC.

The chain joins TRBV5-5 to TRBJ1-6, with a weak D call TRBD1 (5 bases). The V end lost 4 bases, the J end lost 7 bases, and 15 bases lay between the germline ends. This CDR3 region has 15 residues. CDR1 SGHKS and CDR2 YYEKEE come from the germline V gene (reference sequence). The CDR3: CASSLSVGANSPLHF. The CDR3 DNA reads TGTGCCAGCAGCCTAAGCGTAGGGGCCAATTCACCCCTCCACTTT.

This rearrangement joins TRBV27 to TRBJ1-6, with D unresolved. V lost 10 bases and J lost 5, with 12 bases in between. The CDR3 is 13 residues long. Germline loops: CDR1 MNHEY, CDR2 SMNVEV (reference sequence). The CDR3 sequence: CATTRTNNSPLHF. DNA for the CDR3: TGTGCCACTACAAGGACCAATAATTCACCCCTCCACTTT.

This clone was counted only a few times. J is TRBJ1-2 and V is TRBV5-1, with a weak D call TRBD1 (6 bases). CDR1 and CDR2 (germline): SGHRS, YFSETQ. V was shortened by 3 bases and J by 3 bases, with 12 bases between the two germline ends. This CDR3 has 14 residues. CDR3 loop: CASSSWTEDYGYTF. As DNA, the CDR3 is TGCGCCAGCAGCTCATGGACAGAAGACTATGGCTACACCTTC.

The V call is TRBV30, the J call TRBJ2-5, with D tentatively TRBD1 or TRBD2 (5 bases each). Germline V lookup: CDR1 GTSNPN, CDR2 SVGIG (reference sequence). This CDR3 is 15 amino acids long. Trimming cost V 0 bases and J 4 bases, with 15 bases left between them. The CDR3, as DNA: TGTGCCTGGAGTGTACTAGGGGCAGCCCTAGAGACCCAGTACTTC. Amino acids: CAWSVLGAALETQYF.

The chain joins TRBV6-2 or TRBV6-3 to TRBJ2-7, with 9 bases matching TRBD1. This CDR3 has 13 residues. Trimming at V came to 5 bases and at J to 6 bases, leaving 5 bases not matched to a gene. In germline, CDR1 is MNHEY, CDR2 SVGEGT. CDR3 bases: TGTGCCAGCAGTCCGGGACAGGGTTTCGAGCAGTACTTC. Translated, it gives CASSPGQGFEQYF.

The CDR3 nucleotides read TGTGCCAGCAGTGAATCCCTGGGACAGGGAGGGACTGAAGCTTTCTTT. The encoded protein is CASSESLGQGGTEAFF. The chain recombines TRBV25-1 with TRBJ1-1; TRBD1 agrees at 9 bases. The length of the CDR3 is 16 residues. Germline V gene sequence: CDR1 MGHDK, CDR2 SYGVNS. With 1 base clipped from V and 5 bases from J, the junction kept 8 bases outside the gene matches.

This chain links TRBV9 with TRBJ2-7; tentatively, D is TRBD2 (7 bases). Germline V CDR1 and CDR2: SGDLS, YYNGEE. The length of the CDR3 is 14 residues. V lost 2 bases to trimming and J lost 6 bases, with 15 bases between them. CDR3 region: CASSVTGRGAEQYF. CDR3 DNA sequence: TGTGCCAGCAGCGTTACAGGGAGGGGGGCCGAGCAGTACTTC.

The genes are TRBV5-6 and TRBJ2-1; either TRBD1 or TRBD2 may fit D (5 bases each). Germline CDR1 and CDR2: SGHDT and YYEEEE. The CDR3 length is 15 residues. Trimming took 4 bases from V and 4 from J, leaving 15 bases between them. CDR3 coding DNA: TGTGCCAGCAGCATACCGGGACGGGGATACAATGAGCAGTTCTTC. This translates into CASSIPGRGYNEQFF.

The genes are TRBV2 and TRBJ2-2; D is uncertain. V was cut by 11 bases and J by 0 bases, with 10 bases left in between. CDR1 is SNHLY and CDR2 is FYNNEI in the germline V gene. CDR3 length: 13 amino acids. The DNA of the CDR3 is TGTGCCGGCGGCGCCTCGAACACCGGGGAGCTGTTTTTT. Amino acid sequence: CAGGASNTGELFF.

J is TRBJ2-7 and V is TRBV11-2; D is unresolved. The CDR3 is 14 amino acids. V was cut by 1 base and J by 0 bases, with 7 bases left in between. Germline CDR1 reads SGHAT; CDR2 reads FQNNGV. The CDR3 bases are TGTGCCAGCAGCTTAGTTGTGAGCTCCTACGAGCAGTACTTC. Amino acid sequence: CASSLVVSSYEQYF.

The CDR3 reads CASSPGTGPDTQYF. CDR3 coding DNA: TGTGCCAGCAGCCCCGGGACAGGCCCAGATACGCAGTATTTT. This chain joins TRBV28 and TRBJ2-3, with 8 bases identical to TRBD1. Germline V gives CDR1 MDHEN, CDR2 SYDVKM. J was trimmed by 4 bases and V by 6 bases; bases with no gene match: 6. The length of the CDR3 is 14 residues. The complete variable domain, with remaining parts taken from reference TRBV28 and TRBJ2-3, reads DVKVTQSSRYLVKRTGEKVFLECVQDMDHENMFWYRQDPGLGLRLIYFSYDVKMKEKGDIPEGYSVSREKKERFSLILESASTNQTSMYLCASSPGTGPDTQYFGPGTRLTVL.

The chain uses TRBV7-3 and TRBJ2-1, with a tentative D call TRBD1 (5 bases). The V end was cut by 3 bases, the J end by 5 bases, with 8 bases between. The CDR3 extends over 13 amino acids. Germline values: CDR1 SGHTA, CDR2 FQGTGA. The CDR3 nucleotides read TGTGCCAGCAGCTTGTCCAGGGACAATGAGCAGTTCTTC. The encoded protein is CASSLSRDNEQFF.

This chain links TRBV4-1 with TRBJ1-5, with unresolved D. This CDR3 is 15 amino acids long. With 1 base removed from V and 0 bases from J, the gap between germline ends came to 7 bases. The germline CDR1 and CDR2 sequences are MGHRA and YSYEKL. CDR3 amino acids: CASSQGAVSNQPQHF. CDR3 nucleotide sequence: TGCGCCAGCAGCCAAGGGGCTGTTAGCAATCAGCCCCAGCATTTT.

J is TRBJ2-5 and V is TRBV5-1; 8 positions match TRBD1. CDR3 size: 16 residues. The J segment lost 5 bases and the V segment lost 4 bases, leaving 13 bases of the junction unmatched. Germline V gene data show CDR1 as SGHRS and CDR2 as YFSETQ. The CDR3 nucleotides read TGCGCCAGCAGCGGTCAGGCAGGGGGCTTTAGGGAGACCCAGTACTTC. Residues: CASSGQAGGFRETQYF.

The chain carries TRBV9 and TRBJ2-2, with 8 bases identical to TRBD1. The CDR3 sequence is 16 residues long. Trimming at V came to 4 bases and at J to 1 base, leaving 6 bases not matched to a gene. Germline V gene sequence: CDR1 SGDLS, CDR2 YYNGEE. CDR3 bases: TGTGCCAGCAGCCAGCCTGGGACAGGGAACACCGGGGAGCTGTTTTTT. Its protein product is CASSQPGTGNTGELFF.

This clone came up many times. The chain links TRBV7-6 to TRBJ1-3; D not certain. Trimming took off 1 base at V and 0 bases at J, with 10 bases between the two ends. CDR3 length: 16 residues. The germline gives CDR1 SGHVS, CDR2 FNYEAQ. This CDR3 reads CASSLVGSASGNTIYF. The CDR3 DNA reads TGTGCCAGCAGCTTAGTTGGGTCAGCCTCTGGAAACACCATATATTTT.

The V gene is TRBV27, the J gene TRBJ2-5, with 10 bases that match TRBD2. Germline CDR1 and CDR2: MNHEY and SMNVEV (reference sequence). With V trimmed by 4 bases and J by 4 bases, 12 bases remained unmatched. The CDR3 is made up of 17 amino acids. The CDR3 protein is CASSSTAIVAGGETQYF. CDR3 nucleotide sequence: TGTGCCAGCAGTTCGACGGCGATAGTAGCGGGGGGAGAGACCCAGTACTTC.

This clone was found once. The CDR3 nucleotides read TGTGCCAGCACCGAGATTGGGGGTGGGGGGACCCAGTACTTC. It yields the protein CASTEIGGGGTQYF. The rearrangement links TRBV2 to TRBJ2-5; either TRBD1 or TRBD2 may supply D (5 bases each). There are 14 residues in the CDR3. Between the trimmed V and J ends, which lost 7 bases and 7 bases, there was a span of 19 bases. Per the germline V gene, CDR1 is SNHLY and CDR2 is FYNNEI.

Turning to this clone: The sample contains more than one DNA sequence encoding this CDR3. The V gene is TRBV4-3, the J gene TRBJ2-7; 7 bases are shared with TRBD2. Trimming at V came to 1 base and at J to 7 bases, leaving 1 base not matched to a gene. The CDR3 loop spans 12 amino acids. Germline values: CDR1 LGHNA, CDR2 YSLEER. CDR3 residues: CASSQGGGEQYF. The CDR3 DNA is TGCGCCAGCAGCCAAGGGGGAGGGGAGCAGTACTTC.

The genes are TRBV10-1 and TRBJ2-2; D remains ambiguous. The CDR3 runs 13 residues. Looked up from germline, CDR1 is WNHNN and CDR2 is SYGVQD (reference sequence). Between the trimmed V and J ends, which lost 8 bases and 0 bases, there was a span of 7 bases. In DNA, the CDR3 is TGCGCCAGCGGGGTCCCGAACACCGGGGAGCTGTTTTTT. Its protein is CASGVPNTGELFF.

The chain is built from TRBV6-5 and TRBJ1-6, with D possibly matching TRBD1 (5 bases). This CDR3 has 15 residues. V was cut by 0 bases and J by 15 bases, with 18 bases left in between. The V gene's germline CDR1 is MNHEY and CDR2 SVGAGI. CDR3 region: CASSYSSVSSGLLHF. CDR3 nucleotide sequence: TGTGCCAGCAGTTACTCGAGCGTCAGCTCAGGGCTCCTCCACTTT.

The chain uses TRBV3-1 (or the pseudogene TRBV3-2) and TRBJ2-6; D remains unclear. The V end lost 7 bases, the J end lost 0 bases, and 10 bases lay between the germline ends. CDR3 length equals 15 residues. Germline assignment: CDR1 LGHDT and CDR2 YNNKEL (reference sequence). The CDR3 sequence is CASTLRASGANVLTF. As DNA, the CDR3 is TGTGCCAGCACCCTAAGAGCCTCTGGGGCCAACGTCCTGACTTTC.

The J gene is TRBJ2-1, the V gene TRBV16; 7 positions match TRBD2. The germline V gene has CDR1 KGHSY and CDR2 FQNENV. This CDR3 is built from 17 residues. The J segment lost 2 bases and the V segment lost 5 bases, leaving 12 bases of the junction unmatched. The CDR3 region has the DNA TGTGCCAGCAGCAAGCGGGGAGGCGGGGGTCCCTACAATGAGCAGTTCTTC. As protein: CASSKRGGGGPYNEQFF.